These 16 T cell receptor beta chains share one sample of origin, sequenced in a study of T cells in Graves' hyperthyroidism and ophthalmopathy. What was amplified from RNA transcripts were TCR beta CDR3 regions. HTBI primers were the set used in a first-round RT-PCR of the TCR CDR3. MiXCR, applied by TCRdb to the multiplex PCR reads, yields one record per CDR3 protein. The sample yields around 300,000 distinct CDR3 sequences, roughly 15% seen once. What was sequenced was blood. The source of these receptors is a woman aged 35 to 49 with Graves' ophthalmopathy.

The chain couples TRBV28 to TRBJ1-1, with 10 bases fitting TRBD1. Germline CDR1 reads MDHEN; CDR2 reads SYDVKM. The CDR3 loop spans 16 amino acids. The V and J ends lost 5 bases and 5 bases, in that order; junction bases with no gene match: 11. The CDR3 DNA reads as TGTGCCAGCAGTGAGGTAGGACAGGGGGTTAGGACTGAAGCTTTCTTT. Encoded protein: CASSEVGQGVRTEAFF.

This chain links TRBV4-1 with TRBJ2-1; 9 nucleotides agree with TRBD2. V lost 3 bases, J lost 3 bases, and 9 bases stayed unmatched. This CDR3 region has 17 residues. Germline assignment: CDR1 MGHRA and CDR2 YSYEKL. The CDR3 DNA follows: TGCGCCAGCAGCCACCTTACTAGCGGGTTTCGCTACAATGAGCAGTTCTTC. The encoded protein is CASSHLTSGFRYNEQFF.

This clonotype was seen many times. The chain couples TRBV12-3 or TRBV12-4 to TRBJ2-1; 8 bases agree with TRBD2. The J segment lost 4 bases and the V segment lost 5 bases, leaving 7 bases of the junction unmatched. The CDR3 has 15 residues. The CDR3 loop is CASSGLALFYNEQFF. The CDR3 nucleotides read TGTGCCAGCAGTGGACTAGCCCTTTTTTACAATGAGCAGTTCTTC.

CDR3 sequence reads: CASSQEGGRWNSPLHF. As DNA, the CDR3 is TGTGCCAGCAGCCAGGAAGGTGGGCGTTGGAATTCACCCCTCCACTTT. The chain links TRBV14 to TRBJ1-6; no reliable D call. V lost 3 bases and J 7 bases, leaving 16 bases between the germline ends. The germline CDR1 and CDR2 sequences are SGHDN and FVKESK. The CDR3 covers 16 residues.

V and J are TRBV24-1 and TRBJ2-3; 7 nucleotides align to TRBD2. Germline values: CDR1 KGHDR, CDR2 SFDVKD. The length of the CDR3 is 17 residues. Trimming cost V 3 bases and J 4 bases; bases outside gene matches: 12. The CDR3 DNA sequence: TGTGCCACCAGTGATGGAGGGCGAGCGGGATTTGCAGATACGCAGTATTTT. Amino acids: CATSDGGRAGFADTQYF.

V and J are TRBV19 and TRBJ2-7, with 11 positions matching TRBD2. This CDR3 region has 15 residues. Per the germline V gene, CDR1 is LNHDA and CDR2 is SQIVND (reference sequence). V dropped 6 bases and J dropped 6; count of bases not matched to a gene: 10. The CDR3 nucleotides are TGTGCCAGTAGCCCCCCTAGCGGGAGGATAGGCGAGCAGTACTTC. Translation gives CASSPPSGRIGEQYF.

In its sample, this clonotype was seen a few times. The rearrangement joins TRBV10-3 to TRBJ2-3, with TRBD1 identical over 8 bases. The CDR3 has 15 amino acids. V dropped 2 bases and J dropped 1; count of bases not matched to a gene: 2. Germline CDR1 ENHRY, CDR2 SYGVKD. CDR3 DNA sequence: TGTGCCATCAGTGAGCAGGGGGCGGGCACAGATACGCAGTATTTT. Residues: CAISEQGAGTDTQYF.

Only a few counts were recorded for this clonotype. J is TRBJ2-1 and V is TRBV20-1; a possible D gene is TRBD1 (6 bases). Trimming took 7 bases from V and 0 from J, leaving 16 bases between them. Germline V gene lookup returns CDR1 DFQATT and CDR2 SNEGSKA (reference sequence). The CDR3 loop spans 15 amino acids. The CDR3 here is CSVLVDSSSYNEQFF. CDR3 bases: TGCAGTGTTCTAGTGGACAGTAGCTCCTACAATGAGCAGTTCTTC.

This clonotype has a count of ten or more. CDR3 in DNA: TGTGCCAGCAGCCCTTGGACCGCCTTTGGGACTGAAGCTTTCTTT. It specifies CASSPWTAFGTEAFF. This chain joins TRBV3-1 and TRBJ1-1; D is undetermined. Deletions cut 4 bases from V and 5 bases from J, with 17 bases between. Germline CDR1 is LGHDT and CDR2 is YNNKEL (reference sequence). The CDR3 has 15 residues. Full variable domain (rest looked up from reference TRBV3-1 and TRBJ1-1): DTAVSQTPKYLVTQMGNDKSIKCEQNLGHDTMYWYKQDSKKFLKIMFSYNNKELIINETVPNRFSPKSPDKAHLNLHINSLELGDSAVYFCASSPWTAFGTEAFFGQGTRLTVV.

The chain carries TRBV20-1 and TRBJ2-2, with 7 positions matching TRBD1. CDR3 length equals 15 residues. Germline V lookup: CDR1 DFQATT, CDR2 SNEGSKA (reference sequence). The V and J ends lost 2 bases and 4 bases, in that order; junction bases with no gene match: 7. This CDR3 reads CSARSPGQSTGELFF. DNA of the CDR3: TGCAGTGCTAGATCGCCGGGACAGAGCACCGGGGAGCTGTTTTTT.

The chain links TRBV3-1 to TRBJ2-7, with a possible D match to TRBD2 (7 bases). Germline CDR1 LGHDT, CDR2 YNNKEL (reference sequence). The ends were cut back, 0 bases at V and 6 bases at J, with 18 bases in the middle. This CDR3 contains 16 residues. The CDR3, as DNA: TGTGCCAGCAGCCAAGAGGGGGGGCCTCTCCAGTCCGAGCAGTACTTC. As protein: CASSQEGGPLQSEQYF.

This clonotype was recorded at least ten times. The chain has TRBV19 and TRBJ1-6; D may be TRBD1 (6 bases). This CDR3 has 15 amino acids. The germline V and J ends were trimmed by 6 bases and 11 bases, with 20 bases remaining between them. Per germline, CDR1 LNHDA and CDR2 SQIVND (reference sequence). CDR3 in amino acids: CASSFPGGMGAPLHF. CDR3 DNA sequence: TGTGCCAGTAGCTTCCCGGGGGGCATGGGGGCACCCCTCCACTTT.

A note on this clonotype: A much larger clonotype is one base distant, so this may be a read error. The CDR3 spells CSASTGYNPYEQFF. The CDR3 DNA reads TGCAGTGCTAGTACAGGGTATAACCCCTACGAGCAGTTCTTC. The chain carries TRBV20-1 and TRBJ2-7, with D possibly matching TRBD1 (6 bases). The J call may be wrong; the DNA end is better matched by TRBJ2-1. CDR1 is DFQATT, CDR2 SNEGSKA, per germline (reference sequence). The CDR3 sequence is 14 residues long.

This clonotype has a handful of counts. The chain is built from TRBV2 and TRBJ2-7, with unresolved D. CDR1 SNHLY and CDR2 FYNNEI come from the germline V gene. Trimming took 4 bases from V and 4 from J, leaving 8 bases between them. The CDR3 runs to 12 residues. The CDR3 DNA sequence: TGTGCCAGCAGTGGTAGACTGTACGAGCAGTACTTC. Translating gives CASSGRLYEQYF.

The chain recombines TRBV4-1 with TRBJ2-7, with D perhaps matching TRBD2 (5 bases). Germline assignment: CDR1 MGHRA and CDR2 YSYEKL. The CDR3 contains 14 residues. Trimming took 3 bases from V and 0 from J, leaving 9 bases between them. The CDR3 nucleotides are TGCGCCAGCAGCCAGGAGCGGACCTCCTACGAGCAGTACTTC. Amino acid sequence: CASSQERTSYEQYF.

This chain links TRBV6-1 with TRBJ2-3, with 9 bases fitting TRBD1. Unmatched junction bases numbered 9, after V lost 6 bases and J lost 5 bases. There are 15 residues in the CDR3. The germline V gene encodes CDR1 MNHNS and CDR2 SASEGT. CDR3: CASRAGTGFVDTQYF. CDR3 DNA: TGTGCCAGCAGGGCCGGGACAGGGTTTGTAGATACGCAGTATTTT.